One sample yielded the 6 T cell receptor beta chains listed below, sequenced in a study of T cell changes during pregnancy in multiple sclerosis. Sequencing was performed with immunoSEQ multiplex PCR; in TCRdb, only in-frame clones are kept and a portion is missing. The sample carries roughly 40,000 clones, 80% to 95% recorded once. Sequencing used CD8+ T cells from peripheral blood mononuclear cells, obtained in the first trimester of pregnancy. The source of these receptors is a female donor with multiple sclerosis, enrolled in a pregnancy study.

This clone was seen a single time. This chain uses TRBV6-1 with TRBJ2-1; no reliable D call. Germline V gene data show CDR1 as MNHNS and CDR2 as SASEGT. With 4 bases removed from V and 6 bases from J, the gap between germline ends came to 10 bases. The CDR3 is made up of 13 amino acids. CDR3 in amino acids: CASSVFSSNEQFF. The CDR3 region has the DNA TGTGCCAGCAGTGTGTTTAGCAGCAATGAGCAGTTCTTC.

The genes are TRBV15 and TRBJ1-5; possibly TRBD1 for D (6 bases). V gave up 1 base and J gave up 5 bases, with 18 bases separating them. Per germline, CDR1 LNHNV and CDR2 YYDKDF (reference sequence). The CDR3 is 17 residues long. CDR3 DNA: TGTGCCACCAGCAGAGGTGATTCGGACAGAAGGTATCAGCCCCAGCATTTT. This translates into CATSRGDSDRRYQPQHF.

The V call is TRBV21-1, the J call TRBJ1-6. TRBV21-1 is recorded as a pseudogene. CDR3 length: 16 amino acids. The CDR3 nucleotides are TGTGCCAGCAGCAAAGGGAGGCCCAACTATAATTCACCCCTCCACTTT. This gives the protein CASSKGRPNYNSPLHF.

The chain uses TRBV10-3 and TRBJ1-2, with D hard to call. Trimming removed 3 bases from V and 6 bases from J, with 5 bases in between. This CDR3 region has 11 residues. CDR1 is ENHRY and CDR2 is SYGVKD in the germline V gene. This CDR3 reads CAISESDGYTF. CDR3 nucleotide sequence: TGTGCCATCAGTGAATCAGATGGCTACACCTTC.

V usage is TRBV5-6 and J usage is TRBJ1-4, with D uncertain. The CDR3 sequence is 13 residues long. Trimming took 0 bases from V and 7 from J, leaving 7 bases between them. Germline V gene lookup returns CDR1 SGHDT and CDR2 YYEEEE. DNA of the CDR3: TGTGCCAGCAGCTTGGGAGAGGGTGAAAAACTGTTTTTT. The encoded protein is CASSLGEGEKLFF.

J is TRBJ2-5 and V is TRBV2; 11 bases agree with TRBD2. J was trimmed by 2 bases and V by 6 bases; bases with no gene match: 5. Germline assignment: CDR1 SNHLY and CDR2 FYNNEI. This CDR3 contains 15 residues. The CDR3: CASRGGLAAQETQYF. The CDR3 DNA sequence: TGTGCCAGCAGGGGGGGACTAGCGGCGCAAGAGACCCAGTACTTC.